The present entry profiles one T cell receptor (beta chain) with its context. This record belongs to a study of OX40 agonist ivuxolimab in advanced cancers. Study overall: Each patient was given ivuxolimab into a vein every 2 weeks, at 0.01 to 10 mg/kg. Partial responses were observed in three patients, of whom one had hepatocellular carcinoma and two had cutaneous melanoma.

The germline CDR1 and CDR2 sequences are SGHRS and YFSETQ. V was clipped by 2 bases and J by 2 bases; unmatched bases: 3. The CDR3 is made up of 15 amino acids. This table comes from immunoSEQ multiplex PCR, and its TCRdb copy is limited to in-frame clones, with some not included. The sample shows roughly 120,000 clones, about 90% of them seen only once. This TCR was sampled from an adult with an advanced solid tumor such as melanoma, head and neck, liver or kidney cancer. J is TRBJ2-1 and V is TRBV5-1; 8 nucleotides agree with TRBD2. This specimen consisted of CD4+ or CD8+ T cells sorted from blood, obtained in a trial of the OX40 agonist ivuxolimab. Here the CDR3 DNA reads TGCGCCAGCAGCTTCATAGCGGGACCCTACAATGAGCAGTTCTTC. It translates to CASSFIAGPYNEQFF.